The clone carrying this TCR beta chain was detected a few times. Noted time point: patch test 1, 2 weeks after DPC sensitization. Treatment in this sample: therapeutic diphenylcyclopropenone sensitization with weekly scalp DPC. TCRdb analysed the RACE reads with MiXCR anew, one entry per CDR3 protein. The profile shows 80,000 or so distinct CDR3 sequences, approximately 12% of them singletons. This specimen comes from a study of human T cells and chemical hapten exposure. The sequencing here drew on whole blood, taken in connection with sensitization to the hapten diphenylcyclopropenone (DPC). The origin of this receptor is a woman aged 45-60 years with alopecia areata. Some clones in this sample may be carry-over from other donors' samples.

The CDR3 DNA reads as TGTGCCAGCATCCCAGGGGTGACGGGCTATGGCTACACCTTC. It is translated as CASIPGVTGYGYTF. The genes are TRBV28 and TRBJ1-2; possibly TRBD1 for D (6 bases). The V end was cut by 7 bases, the J end by 4 bases, with 16 bases between. CDR3 length: 14 residues. Germline values: CDR1 MDHEN, CDR2 SYDVKM.